Listed here are 15 T cell receptor beta chains from one sample, sequenced in a study of cytomegalovirus exposure and HLA in healthy donors. Method: immunoSEQ multiplex PCR; TCRdb's copy keeps in-frame clones and lacks some. In the table there are roughly 75,000 clones, 94% of which are singletons. The sequencing input was PBMCs. The receptors shown here come from a woman between 18 and 29 years old in good health and CMV-seropositive.

The J gene is TRBJ1-1, the V gene TRBV19; 7 nucleotides match TRBD1. CDR3 size: 16 residues. Per the germline V gene, CDR1 is LNHDA and CDR2 is SQIVND (reference sequence). J was trimmed by 5 bases and V by 7 bases; bases with no gene match: 16. CDR3 nucleotides: TGTGCCAGTACATGGGACAGATCCTCGGGGTTGACTGAAGCTTTCTTT. Its protein is CASTWDRSSGLTEAFF.

V gene TRBV19 combines with J gene TRBJ2-5; D not certain. The germline gives CDR1 LNHDA, CDR2 SQIVND (reference sequence). The CDR3 is 13 residues long. The V and J ends lost 5 bases and 1 base respectively, with 8 bases between them. The CDR3 region has the DNA TGTGCCAGTAGTCCCCTTTTCCAAGAGACCCAGTACTTC. This gives the protein CASSPLFQETQYF.

The chain couples TRBV7-8 to TRBJ1-4; 9 nucleotides line up with TRBD1. From germline, CDR1 is SGHVS and CDR2 FQNEAQ. Losses at the gene ends were 5 bases for V and 7 bases for J; bases not matched to a gene: 8. There are 15 residues in the CDR3. The CDR3 bases are TGTGCCAGCAGCCTCAACAGGGGGCCTAGTGAAAAACTGTTTTTT. Translating gives CASSLNRGPSEKLFF.

CDR3 in DNA: TGTGCCAGCAGTGAGAGCGGGGGGTGGTACAATGAGCAGTTCTTC. Protein: CASSESGGWYNEQFF. The V call is TRBV6-1, the J call TRBJ2-1, with TRBD2 identical over 9 bases. The CDR3 has 15 amino acids. CDR1 is MNHNS and CDR2 is SASEGT in the germline V gene. With V trimmed by 3 bases and J by 4 bases, 4 bases remained unmatched.

J is TRBJ2-4 and V is TRBV19, with 10 nucleotides matching TRBD2. The V segment lost 8 bases and the J segment 8 bases; nucleotides outside the gene matches: 9. CDR3 length: 14 residues. In germline, CDR1 is LNHDA, CDR2 SQIVND (reference sequence). The CDR3 loop is CASRERGGIDIQYF. In nucleotides, the CDR3 is TGTGCCAGTCGAGAGCGGGGGGGCATTGACATTCAGTACTTC.

CDR3 nucleotide sequence: TGCGCCAGCAGCCAACGCACTCAGGCTAGCGGGAGTGGTAATGAGCAGTTCTTC. Translated: CASSQRTQASGSGNEQFF. The chain joins TRBV4-3 to TRBJ2-1; 10 nucleotides align to TRBD2. V was clipped by 2 bases and J by 7 bases; unmatched bases: 14. Germline-derived CDR1 and CDR2 are LGHNA and YSLEER. The CDR3 is 18 residues long.

This chain uses TRBV5-4 with TRBJ1-6; D not certain. V lost 5 bases to trimming and J lost 7 bases, with 10 bases between them. Germline-derived CDR1 and CDR2 are SGHNT and YYREEE (reference sequence). The CDR3 consists of 13 residues. CDR3 sequence reads: CASSPGGNSPLHF. The CDR3, as DNA: TGTGCCAGCAGTCCAGGAGGAAATTCACCCCTCCACTTT.

The chain joins TRBV15 to TRBJ2-5; 11 bases are a match to TRBD2. The CDR3 covers 17 residues. After removal of 2 bases from V and 3 bases from J, the junction contained 8 bases not matched to a gene. Looked up from germline, CDR1 is LNHNV and CDR2 is YYDKDF (reference sequence). CDR3 DNA sequence: TGTGCCACCAGCAGACATAAAGGGACTAGCGGAGAAGAGACCCAGTACTTC. Translating gives CATSRHKGTSGEETQYF.

As DNA, the CDR3 is TGTGCCTGGAGTCCGGCAGGACTTTCGATTTATGGCTACACCTTC. Translating it yields CAWSPAGLSIYGYTF. J is TRBJ1-2 and V is TRBV30; D remains ambiguous. The length of the CDR3 is 15 residues. Trimming left V 2 bases short and J 5 bases short, with 18 bases between. Germline V gives CDR1 GTSNPN, CDR2 SVGIG (reference sequence).

The chain is built from TRBV6-5 and TRBJ1-2; perhaps TRBD1 as D (5 bases). V shed 6 bases and J shed 4 bases, with 12 bases lying between them. Germline V gene lookup returns CDR1 MNHEY and CDR2 SVGAGI. The CDR3 is 13 residues long. The chain's CDR3 is CASRPQGPYGYTF. The DNA for the CDR3 is TGTGCCAGCAGGCCCCAGGGTCCCTATGGCTACACCTTC.

V and J are TRBV7-8 and TRBJ1-1; D not certain. Germline lookup yields CDR1 SGHVS and CDR2 FQNEAQ. There are 15 residues in the CDR3. Trimming pared 0 bases from V and 5 bases from J, leaving 13 bases between. CDR3 nucleotide sequence: TGTGCCAGCAGCTTAGCTCCGGGGTTAGGGACTGAAGCTTTCTTT. Residues: CASSLAPGLGTEAFF.

The chain carries TRBV6-1 and TRBJ2-4, with 11 bases lining up with TRBD2. The germline V gene encodes CDR1 MNHNS and CDR2 SASEGT. The CDR3 has 16 residues. V gave up 0 bases and J gave up 4 bases; unmatched junction bases: 2. DNA for the CDR3: TGTGCCAGCAGTGAAGCGCGACTAGCGGGAAAAAACATTCAGTACTTC. It is translated as CASSEARLAGKNIQYF.

This chain joins TRBV30 and TRBJ2-1; 7 bases fit TRBD2. CDR1 and CDR2 from the germline V gene are GTSNPN and SVGIG (reference sequence). This CDR3 spans 14 amino acids. The ends lost 1 base at V and 0 bases at J; junction bases unmatched: 0. CDR3 protein: CAWSGTSSYNEQFF. CDR3 DNA sequence: TGTGCCTGGAGTGGGACTAGCTCCTACAATGAGCAGTTCTTC.

This clone was seen once. The genes are TRBV19 and TRBJ2-2, with 8 positions matching TRBD1. Germline CDR1 reads LNHDA; CDR2 reads SQIVND (reference sequence). CDR3 length: 15 amino acids. The trim removed 5 bases at V and 3 bases at J, leaving 5 bases unmatched. CDR3 protein: CASSADREDTGELFF. The CDR3 nucleotides read TGTGCCAGTAGTGCGGACAGGGAGGACACCGGGGAGCTGTTTTTT.

The chain combines TRBV28 with TRBJ2-3, with 8 positions matching TRBD1. The germline V gene has CDR1 MDHEN and CDR2 SYDVKM. This CDR3 is built from 19 residues. V lost 3 bases and J lost 0; bases outside the gene matches: 14. The CDR3 DNA sequence: TGTGCCAGCAGTTTCTTCCCCGGACAGGGTCTTCTCAGCACAGATACGCAGTATTTT. Translating it yields CASSFFPGQGLLSTDTQYF.